The 25 T cell receptor beta chains listed next were all sequenced from one sample in a study of T cell changes during pregnancy in multiple sclerosis. Assay: immunoSEQ multiplex PCR; the TCRdb copy retains only in-frame clones and omits some. The sample shows about 54,000 clones, more than 90% of them seen only once. Here the sequenced sample was peripheral blood, taken after pregnancy. These receptors all come from a female donor in good health, enrolled as a control in a pregnancy study.

DNA for the CDR3: TGTGCCAGCAGTGCGGACAGGGGCAGAAACACCATATATTTT. Translated: CASSADRGRNTIYF. The chain uses TRBV6-5 and TRBJ1-3; 9 bases fit TRBD1. CDR1 and CDR2 (germline): MNHEY, SVGAGI. The CDR3 has 14 residues. The V gene end was trimmed by 5 bases and the J gene end by 5 bases; junction bases not matched to a gene: 4.

CDR3 sequence reads: CASSFNRGRRAFF. The CDR3 bases are TGTGCCAGCAGCTTTAACAGGGGGCGACGAGCTTTCTTT. The chain recombines TRBV7-2 with TRBJ1-1, with 9 bases matching TRBD1. Germline lookup yields CDR1 SGHTA and CDR2 FQGNSA. V shed 3 bases, J shed 10 bases, and the junction held 6 bases outside the gene matches. The CDR3 contains 13 residues.

This rearrangement joins TRBV5-1 to TRBJ2-7, with unresolved D. The V and J ends lost 0 bases and 3 bases respectively, with 7 bases between them. The CDR3 consists of 13 residues. CDR1 is SGHRS and CDR2 is YFSETQ in the germline V gene. The CDR3 loop is CASSLGLDYEQYF. CDR3 coding DNA: TGCGCCAGCAGCTTGGGCCTAGACTACGAGCAGTACTTC.

The chain has TRBV5-1 and TRBJ2-2, with 7 bases fitting TRBD1. Trimming removed 5 bases from V and 1 base from J; junction bases left unmatched: 5. Germline CDR1 is SGHRS and CDR2 is YFSETQ. The CDR3 loop spans 15 amino acids. CDR3 coding DNA: TGCGCCAGCAGTTATAGACAGGGGAACACCGGGGAGCTGTTTTTT. Its protein product is CASSYRQGNTGELFF.

This clone was seen once. The J gene is TRBJ1-2, the V gene TRBV15; possibly TRBD1 for D (5 bases). This CDR3 has 15 amino acids. Deletions cut 1 base from V and 8 bases from J, with 17 bases between. Germline V CDR1 and CDR2: LNHNV, YYDKDF (reference sequence). The CDR3 is CATSRGGGGVPGYTF. The CDR3 bases are TGTGCCACCAGCAGAGGGGGTGGAGGGGTCCCCGGCTACACCTTC. The full variable domain, rest sourced from reference TRBV15 and TRBJ1-2, is DAMVIQNPRYQVTQFGKPVTLSCSQTLNHNVMYWYQQKSSQAPKLLFHYYDKDFNNEADTPDNFQSRRPNTSFCFLDIRSPGLGDTAMYLCATSRGGGGVPGYTFGSGTRLTVV.

This sequence joins TRBV14 and TRBJ2-3, with 7 bases fitting TRBD1. This CDR3 is built from 13 residues. Trimming took 3 bases from V and 6 from J; bases not matched to a gene: 3. Germline V CDR1 and CDR2: SGHDN, FVKESK. The CDR3: CASSHPQGDTQYF. DNA of the CDR3: TGTGCCAGCAGCCATCCACAGGGGGATACGCAGTATTTT.

V usage is TRBV27 and J usage is TRBJ1-1; tentative D call: TRBD1 (6 bases). Germline V gives CDR1 MNHEY, CDR2 SMNVEV (reference sequence). This CDR3 is 13 amino acids long. Trimming pared 4 bases from V and 5 bases from J, leaving 11 bases between. CDR3 in amino acids: CASSSTGFTEAFF. The CDR3 DNA follows: TGTGCCAGCAGTTCTACAGGGTTTACTGAAGCTTTCTTT.

This clone was seen once. This chain links TRBV7-6 with TRBJ1-1; 9 nucleotides line up with TRBD1. V gave up 0 bases and J gave up 1 base; unmatched junction bases: 0. Germline CDR1 SGHVS, CDR2 FNYEAQ. The CDR3 is 15 residues long. The CDR3 reads CASSLAGQGNTEAFF. The CDR3 nucleotides are TGTGCCAGCAGCTTAGCGGGACAGGGGAACACTGAAGCTTTCTTT.

This rearrangement joins TRBV15 to TRBJ2-1; D possibly corresponds to TRBD1 (5 bases). This CDR3 is 15 amino acids long. Between the trimmed V and J ends, which lost 0 bases and 0 bases, there was a span of 6 bases. Germline CDR1 and CDR2: LNHNV and YYDKDF (reference sequence). CDR3 bases: TGTGCCACCAGCAGAGACAGGGTCTCCTACAATGAGCAGTTCTTC. It is translated as CATSRDRVSYNEQFF.

V usage is TRBV19 and J usage is TRBJ1-6, with TRBD1 matching 7 bases. The V segment lost 7 bases and the J segment 2 bases; nucleotides outside the gene matches: 17. The germline V gene has CDR1 LNHDA and CDR2 SQIVND (reference sequence). CDR3 length equals 19 residues. The CDR3: CASKWHRDSYQPYNSPLHF. CDR3 DNA: TGTGCCAGTAAATGGCACCGGGACAGCTATCAACCCTATAATTCACCCCTCCACTTT.

The genes are TRBV28 and TRBJ1-2, with D tentatively TRBD1 (6 bases). Trimming cost V 4 bases and J 3 bases, with 12 bases left between them. Germline lookup yields CDR1 MDHEN and CDR2 SYDVKM. The CDR3 has 14 amino acids. The chain's CDR3 is CASSWGAGDYGYTF. CDR3 DNA: TGTGCCAGCAGTTGGGGGGCGGGAGACTATGGCTACACCTTC.

The genes are TRBV7-6 and TRBJ2-1; 7 bases agree with TRBD2. This CDR3 spans 15 amino acids. Germline loops: CDR1 SGHVS, CDR2 FNYEAQ. J gave up 6 bases and V 1 base, and 6 bases lay outside the gene matches. This CDR3 is CASSLEGIAGNEQFF. The CDR3 nucleotides are TGTGCCAGCAGCTTAGAGGGAATAGCGGGCAATGAGCAGTTCTTC. Together with reference TRBV7-6 and TRBJ2-1, the CDR3 gives the full variable domain: GAGVSQSPRYKVTKRGQDVALRCDPISGHVSLYWYRQALGQGPEFLTYFNYEAQQDKSGLPNDRFSAERPEGSISTLTIQRTEQRDSAMYRCASSLEGIAGNEQFFGPGTRLTVL.

The chain recombines TRBV5-6 with TRBJ1-4; maybe TRBD1 (6 bases). The CDR3 is 15 residues long. Trimming took off 0 bases at V and 7 bases at J, with 13 bases between the two ends. Per the germline V gene, CDR1 is SGHDT and CDR2 is YYEEEE. The DNA of the CDR3 is TGTGCCAGCAGCTTGGAGGGGGTTATAGGTGAAAAACTGTTTTTT. Encoded protein: CASSLEGVIGEKLFF.

The chain's CDR3 is CASRLVGQRRGQPQHF. For the CDR3, the DNA is TGTGCAAGTCGCTTAGTGGGTCAAAGAAGGGGACAGCCCCAGCATTTT. The chain combines TRBV12-2 with TRBJ1-5; the table gives TRBD1 as D, unverified against the DNA. TRBV12-2 is deemed a pseudogene. The CDR3 runs to 16 residues.

The V and J genes are TRBV12-5 and TRBJ2-7; D uncertain. The V end was cut by 1 base, the J end by 0 bases, with 7 bases between. This CDR3 is built from 14 residues. Per the germline V gene, CDR1 is LGHNT and CDR2 is FRNRAP. The CDR3 spells CASGLEVSSYEQYF. The CDR3 nucleotides read TGTGCTAGTGGTTTGGAAGTGAGCTCCTACGAGCAGTACTTC.

The J gene is TRBJ2-3, the V gene TRBV19; 12 positions match TRBD2. CDR1 is LNHDA, CDR2 SQIVND, per germline (reference sequence). V lost 3 bases and J lost 4; bases outside the gene matches: 14. This CDR3 contains 19 residues. The CDR3 nucleotides read TGTGCCAGTAGTATGCAGTCACGGCGACTAGCGGGAGTTGCAGATACGCAGTATTTT. It is translated as CASSMQSRRLAGVADTQYF. Using reference TRBV19 and TRBJ2-3 for the parts outside the CDR3, the full variable domain is DGGITQSPKYLFRKEGQNVTLSCEQNLNHDAMYWYRQDPGQGLRLIYYSQIVNDFQKGDIAEGYSVSREKKESFPLTVTSAQKNPTAFYLCASSMQSRRLAGVADTQYFGPGTRLTVL.

The chain recombines TRBV6-4 with TRBJ1-5; TRBD1 is a possible D gene (6 bases). V was clipped by 11 bases and J by 4 bases, with 15 bases between them. Germline CDR1 is MRHNA and CDR2 is SNTAGT. This CDR3 contains 13 residues. CDR3 region: CAPWGTRNQPQHF. The CDR3 DNA follows: TGTGCCCCCTGGGGGACACGGAATCAGCCCCAGCATTTT.

The chain recombines TRBV18 with TRBJ2-5; weak D call: TRBD1 (6 bases). The ends were cut back, 6 bases at V and 5 bases at J, with 16 bases in the middle. The CDR3 is made up of 14 amino acids. The germline V gene encodes CDR1 KGHSH and CDR2 LQKENI. CDR3 DNA sequence: TGTGCCAGCTCTCGGACAGACCTCCTGGAGACCCAGTACTTC. Translating gives CASSRTDLLETQYF.

The J gene is TRBJ1-4, the V gene TRBV5-4, with a tentative D call TRBD1 (6 bases). The CDR3 sequence is 16 residues long. Germline lookup yields CDR1 SGHNT and CDR2 YYREEE (reference sequence). The V end lost 1 base, the J end lost 8 bases, and 18 bases lay between the germline ends. Written as DNA, the CDR3 is TGTGCCAGCAGCTTGCAGGACAGCCCTCACGGGGAAAAACTGTTTTTT. As protein: CASSLQDSPHGEKLFF.

In DNA, the CDR3 is TGTGCCACCAGCAGAGATTTACAGTACAATGAGCAGTTCTTC. This codes for CATSRDLQYNEQFF. The genes are TRBV15 and TRBJ2-1; D not resolved. The CDR3 is 14 residues long. CDR1 and CDR2 from the germline V gene are LNHNV and YYDKDF (reference sequence). Trimming removed 0 bases from V and 4 bases from J, with 7 bases in between.

V usage is TRBV2 and J usage is TRBJ1-4; 10 positions agree with TRBD1. The CDR3 covers 15 residues. CDR1 is SNHLY, CDR2 FYNNEI, per germline. V gave up 6 bases and J gave up 8 bases; unmatched junction bases: 9. CDR3 residues: CASSASGQGQEKLFF. The DNA of the CDR3 is TGTGCCAGCAGCGCCTCGGGACAGGGGCAAGAAAAACTGTTTTTT.

This clone was seen more than once but under ten times. The chain is built from TRBV5-4 and TRBJ1-4; 7 positions match TRBD1. Germline assignment: CDR1 SGHNT and CDR2 YYREEE (reference sequence). The V and J ends lost 4 bases and 7 bases, in that order; junction bases with no gene match: 13. The CDR3 runs 16 residues. DNA for the CDR3: TGTGCCAGCAGCCTACAGGGGCAGGGGTCGGGTGAAAAACTGTTTTTT. This gives the protein CASSLQGQGSGEKLFF.

The genes are TRBV5-1 and TRBJ2-5; TRBD2 aligns across 11 bases. V gave up 2 bases and J gave up 1 base; unmatched junction bases: 4. The CDR3 covers 16 residues. Germline lookup yields CDR1 SGHRS and CDR2 YFSETQ. The CDR3 DNA follows: TGCGCCAGCAGCTTTTCCGGGACTAGCGGCCAAGAGACCCAGTACTTC. Protein: CASSFSGTSGQETQYF.

The rearrangement links TRBV27 to TRBJ1-6; D perhaps matches TRBD1 (5 bases). Trimming pared 6 bases from V and 0 bases from J, leaving 24 bases between. The CDR3 sequence is 20 residues long. Germline CDR1 and CDR2: MNHEY and SMNVEV (reference sequence). DNA of the CDR3: TGTGCCAGCAGCATTTCGACAGAACTCCTCATTTGCTCCTATAATTCACCCCTCCACTTT. It is translated as CASSISTELLICSYNSPLHF.

The rearrangement links TRBV28 to TRBJ2-2; 8 positions agree with TRBD2. Germline CDR1 is MDHEN and CDR2 is SYDVKM. CDR3 size: 16 residues. V was pared by 3 bases and J by 5 bases, with 8 bases of the junction left unmatched. As DNA, the CDR3 is TGTGCCAGCAGTTTGTACCCGGGAGGGCCGACCGGGGAGCTGTTTTTT. Translating gives CASSLYPGGPTGELFF.